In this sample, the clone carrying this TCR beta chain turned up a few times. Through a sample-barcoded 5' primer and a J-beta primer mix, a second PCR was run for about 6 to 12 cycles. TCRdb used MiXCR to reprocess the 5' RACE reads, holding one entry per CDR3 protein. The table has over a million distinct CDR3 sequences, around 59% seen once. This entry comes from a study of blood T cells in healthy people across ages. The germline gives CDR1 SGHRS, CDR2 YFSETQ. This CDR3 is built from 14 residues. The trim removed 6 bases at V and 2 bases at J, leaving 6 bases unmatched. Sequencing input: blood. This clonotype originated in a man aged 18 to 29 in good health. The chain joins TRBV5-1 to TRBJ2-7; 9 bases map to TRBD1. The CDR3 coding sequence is TGCGCCAGCAACCGGGACAGGGTAACCTACGAGCAGTACTTC. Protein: CASNRDRVTYEQYF.